This T cell receptor beta chain emerged from a study of HIV-infected patients and healthy controls. As for the study in general: After three months of therapy, CD4 counts rose modestly but significantly in 14 of 16 patients. General study results and limits: Compared with untreated HIV+ repertoires, healthy controls showed roughly threefold more distinct CDR3s and higher Shannon diversity. Significantly higher mean Gini indices appeared in HIV-infected repertoires, possibly reflecting oligoclonality.

cDNA was made from about 510 ng RNA using alpha and beta constant primers. Each of the alpha and beta chains got its own library through chain-specific third strand synthesis with indices. Each cDNA molecule was barcoded, and a single primer pair amplified each chain. TCRdb recomputed calls from the 5' RACE reads with MiXCR, one row per CDR3 protein. Of 9,400 or so distinct CDR3 sequences listed, about 9.3% are singletons. There are many counts of this clonotype. Its matching antigen is unknown. Antiretroviral therapy had run roughly three months, about 14 weeks, before follow-up blood collection. No cell fractionation was done, so the repertoire covers all unsorted peripheral blood T cells. There are 18 residues in the CDR3. From germline, CDR1 is SGHTA and CDR2 FQGNSA. Germline trimming cut 2 bases from V and 4 bases from J; bases unmatched to any gene: 14.

This chain joins TRBV7-2 and TRBJ2-1, with 7 bases identical to TRBD2. This specimen consisted of blood, obtained during antiretroviral therapy. The sequence came from an adult with HIV infection. CDR3 residues: CASSLKPPERGPYNEQFF. The CDR3 DNA follows: TGTGCCAGCAGCTTAAAACCCCCCGAGCGGGGACCTTACAATGAGCAGTTCTTC.